This entry lists 18 T cell receptor beta chains sequenced from one sample in a study of T cell changes during pregnancy in multiple sclerosis. Assay: immunoSEQ multiplex PCR; the TCRdb copy retains only in-frame clones and omits some. The profile shows 40,000 to 50,000 clones, 75% to 95% of them singletons. The sample in question was CD4+ T cells from peripheral blood mononuclear cells, obtained before pregnancy. The receptor set was obtained from a female donor with multiple sclerosis, enrolled in a pregnancy study.

The chain is built from TRBV7-9 and TRBJ1-4, with 9 bases fitting TRBD1. Trimming took 5 bases from V and 5 from J; bases not matched to a gene: 3. CDR1 and CDR2 from the germline V gene are SEHNR and FQNEAQ (reference sequence). There are 14 residues in the CDR3. The chain's CDR3 is CASSRQGGNEKLFF. CDR3 nucleotides: TGTGCCAGCAGCCGACAGGGGGGGAATGAAAAACTGTTTTTT.

CDR3 sequence: CASNKGVNEQFF. The CDR3 nucleotides are TGTGCCAGCAATAAGGGGGTCAATGAGCAGTTCTTC. The chain carries TRBV2 and TRBJ2-1, with a weak D call TRBD1 (6 bases). Trimming left V 7 bases short and J 6 bases short, with 10 bases between. CDR1 is SNHLY, CDR2 FYNNEI, per germline. This CDR3 region has 12 residues.

Here the CDR3 reads CASSLLTGTGGYNEQFF. In DNA, the CDR3 is TGTGCCAGCAGCCTCCTGACCGGGACAGGGGGCTACAATGAGCAGTTCTTC. This chain links TRBV11-2 with TRBJ2-1; 11 nucleotides line up with TRBD1. Germline assignment: CDR1 SGHAT and CDR2 FQNNGV. V shed 5 bases and J 3 bases; nucleotides not matched to a gene: 9. The CDR3 runs to 17 residues.

The chain links TRBV10-3 to TRBJ1-1; TRBD1 matches 7 bases. Per germline, CDR1 ENHRY and CDR2 SYGVKD. This CDR3 region has 15 residues. Trimming took 0 bases from V and 5 from J; bases not matched to a gene: 6. The CDR3 DNA sequence: TGTGCCATCAGTGAGTCGGGACAGCCTGAGACTGAAGCTTTCTTT. It encodes CAISESGQPETEAFF.

This clone came up a few times. This rearrangement joins TRBV27 to TRBJ1-2; perhaps TRBD1 as D (6 bases). The CDR3 is made up of 14 amino acids. Trimming pared 4 bases from V and 4 bases from J, leaving 13 bases between. Germline CDR1 reads MNHEY; CDR2 reads SMNVEV (reference sequence). CDR3 region: CASSSPDRSYGYTF. The CDR3 DNA is TGTGCCAGCAGTTCCCCAGACAGGTCCTATGGCTACACCTTC.

The V gene is TRBV6-5, the J gene TRBJ2-5; 7 nucleotides agree with TRBD2. Trimming removed 2 bases from V and 5 bases from J; junction bases left unmatched: 8. The CDR3 totals 15 residues. CDR1 MNHEY and CDR2 SVGAGI come from the germline V gene. Here the CDR3 reads CASSYGLAGLETQYF. DNA of the CDR3: TGTGCCAGCAGTTACGGGTTAGCGGGTCTCGAGACCCAGTACTTC.

The chain couples TRBV6-5 to TRBJ1-6, with 9 bases matching TRBD1. There are 12 residues in the CDR3. The V gene's germline CDR1 is MNHEY and CDR2 SVGAGI. V was pared by 2 bases and J by 13 bases, with 0 bases of the junction left unmatched. CDR3 DNA: TGTGCCAGCAGTTACGACAGGGGGCCCCTCCACTTT. Its protein is CASSYDRGPLHF.

This clone was counted a few times. The rearrangement joins TRBV5-1 to TRBJ1-1; 8 positions match TRBD1. The germline CDR1 and CDR2 sequences are SGHRS and YFSETQ. V lost 0 bases and J lost 0; bases outside the gene matches: 7. The CDR3 covers 17 residues. CDR3 protein: CASSLDTAGGLNTEAFF. Here the CDR3 DNA reads TGCGCCAGCAGCTTGGATACGGCAGGGGGCTTGAACACTGAAGCTTTCTTT.

The chain joins TRBV19 to TRBJ1-2; D gene unclear. Germline CDR1 LNHDA, CDR2 SQIVND (reference sequence). The V end lost 6 bases, the J end lost 0 bases, and 11 bases lay between the germline ends. The CDR3 runs to 14 residues. CDR3 protein: CASRAPGANYGYTF. The CDR3 region has the DNA TGTGCCAGTAGAGCCCCGGGAGCTAACTATGGCTACACCTTC. The full variable domain, rest sourced from reference TRBV19 and TRBJ1-2, is DGGITQSPKYLFRKEGQNVTLSCEQNLNHDAMYWYRQDPGQGLRLIYYSQIVNDFQKGDIAEGYSVSREKKESFPLTVTSAQKNPTAFYLCASRAPGANYGYTFGSGTRLTVV.

The chain uses TRBV18 and TRBJ2-6; perhaps TRBD1 as D (6 bases). The CDR3 covers 18 residues. The V gene's germline CDR1 is KGHSH and CDR2 LQKENI. Trimming removed 3 bases at V and 0 bases at J, with 15 bases between. The CDR3: CASSPQQGHGSGANVLTF. CDR3 nucleotide sequence: TGTGCCAGCTCACCCCAACAGGGCCACGGCTCTGGGGCCAACGTCCTGACTTTC.

The chain uses TRBV2 and TRBJ2-2, with TRBD2 identical over 9 bases. CDR1 SNHLY and CDR2 FYNNEI come from the germline V gene. The CDR3 extends over 18 amino acids. The J segment lost 5 bases and the V segment lost 4 bases, leaving 14 bases of the junction unmatched. The chain's CDR3 is CASSGEKRLAGRTGELFF. For the CDR3, the DNA is TGTGCCAGCAGTGGAGAGAAAAGGCTAGCGGGACGGACCGGGGAGCTGTTTTTT. Based on the CDR3 plus reference TRBV2 and TRBJ2-2, the full variable domain is EPEVTQTPSHQVTQMGQEVILRCVPISNHLYFYWYRQILGQKVEFLVSFYNNEISEKSEIFDDQFSVERPDGSNFTLKIRSTKLEDSAMYFCASSGEKRLAGRTGELFFGEGSRLTVL.

This chain joins TRBV2 and TRBJ1-2, with 8 bases identical to TRBD1. Germline V CDR1 and CDR2: SNHLY, FYNNEI. The V segment lost 2 bases and the J segment 6 bases; nucleotides outside the gene matches: 11. This CDR3 contains 16 residues. CDR3 sequence: CASSETGQGAGHGYTF. Written as DNA, the CDR3 is TGTGCCAGCAGTGAAACCGGGCAGGGGGCAGGGCATGGCTACACCTTC.

The chain uses TRBV7-6 and TRBJ2-7; 8 bases fit TRBD1. V shed 1 base and J 1 base; nucleotides not matched to a gene: 6. The CDR3 is 16 residues long. Per germline, CDR1 SGHVS and CDR2 FNYEAQ. The CDR3 DNA follows: TGTGCCAGCAGCTTAGAAACAGGACAGGGTTCCTACGAGCAGTACTTC. Amino acids: CASSLETGQGSYEQYF.

This chain joins TRBV19 and TRBJ2-2; TRBD2 is a possible D gene (5 bases). This CDR3 has 15 amino acids. Germline CDR1 is LNHDA and CDR2 is SQIVND (reference sequence). V lost 6 bases to trimming and J lost 4 bases, with 15 bases between them. The CDR3 region has the DNA TGTGCCAGTAGATTGGGCCCCGGGGTCACCGGGGAGCTGTTTTTT. Protein: CASRLGPGVTGELFF. Using reference TRBV19 and TRBJ2-2 for the parts outside the CDR3, the full variable domain is DGGITQSPKYLFRKEGQNVTLSCEQNLNHDAMYWYRQDPGQGLRLIYYSQIVNDFQKGDIAEGYSVSREKKESFPLTVTSAQKNPTAFYLCASRLGPGVTGELFFGEGSRLTVL.

In this sample, this clone is medium-sized. This rearrangement joins TRBV6-1 to TRBJ2-5; TRBD1 is a possible D gene (5 bases). CDR1 is MNHNS, CDR2 SASEGT, per germline. This CDR3 comprises 15 residues. Deletions cut 1 base from V and 5 bases from J, with 14 bases between. CDR3: CASSEGSGLRETQYF. The CDR3 DNA reads TGTGCCAGCAGTGAAGGATCAGGGCTCCGGGAGACCCAGTACTTC.

This clone was recorded only once. This chain links TRBV10-2 with TRBJ2-1; TRBD2 agrees at 11 bases. The CDR3 spans 17 residues. The germline gives CDR1 WSHSY, CDR2 SAAADI. V dropped 9 bases and J dropped 0; count of bases not matched to a gene: 10. The CDR3 DNA reads as TGCGCCAGTAGCGGGGGGGCACTAGACGGCTCCTACAATGAGCAGTTCTTC. It translates to CASSGGALDGSYNEQFF.

This rearrangement joins TRBV29-1 to TRBJ1-1, with D uncertain. The CDR3 is 16 amino acids. Trimming took off 7 bases at V and 1 base at J, with 22 bases between the two ends. The germline V gene has CDR1 SQVTM and CDR2 ANQGSEA. In nucleotides, the CDR3 is TGCAGCGCCCCGACCGGGGATCGGGAGTGGAACACTGAAGCTTTCTTT. Translated, it gives CSAPTGDREWNTEAFF. The whole variable domain, filled in from reference TRBV29-1 and TRBJ1-1, reads SAVISQKPSRDICQRGTSLTIQCQVDSQVTMMFWYRQQPGQSLTLIATANQGSEATYESGFVIDKFPISRPNLTFSTLTVSNMSPEDSSIYLCSAPTGDREWNTEAFFGQGTRLTVV.

The V and J genes are TRBV5-4 and TRBJ2-1; perhaps TRBD2 as D (6 bases). Trimming stripped 0 bases from V and 8 bases from J, with 9 bases between. Germline V CDR1 and CDR2: SGHNT, YYREEE (reference sequence). This CDR3 has 13 amino acids. The chain's CDR3 is CASSLGRRDEQFF. Here the CDR3 DNA reads TGTGCCAGCAGCTTGGGGAGGAGGGATGAGCAGTTCTTC.